This TCR beta chain was identified in a study of blood T cells in healthy people across ages. Study-wide context: Researchers report that template switching captured about one barcoded beta molecule per two T cells.

This clonotype has more than one count but fewer than ten. Its antigen remains unknown. Study-wide findings and caveats: Researchers judged that diversity estimates from one million T cells fell short of true values. The long-lived group displayed more naive CD4+ cells, plus higher diversity, than the aged donors did. The fall in TCR beta diversity per million T cells was roughly linear with age.

This CDR3 region has 13 residues. Trimming took 8 bases from V and 3 from J, leaving 14 bases between them. Germline V gene data show CDR1 as LGHNA and CDR2 as YNFKEQ. With a J-beta primer mix and a sample-barcoded 5' primer, a second PCR ran roughly 6 to 11 cycles. TCRdb ran MiXCR on the 5' RACE reads and lists one entry per CDR3 protein. The sample consists of around 1.5 million distinct CDR3 sequences, 42% of them appearing once. The sequenced sample was blood. The V call is TRBV4-2, the J call TRBJ2-7; no reliable D call. This receptor was identified in a woman aged 18-35 years in good health. The CDR3 sequence is CASSPGKFYEQYF. The DNA for the CDR3 is TGTGCCAGCTCCCCAGGAAAGTTCTACGAGCAGTACTTC.